The clone carrying this TCR beta chain occurred once. Antigen: not known. CD8 cells regarded as naive lacked CD45RO, were positively chosen for CCR7, and omitted terminally differentiated effector memory CD45RA+ cells. The study enrolled healthy HIV-negative adults without recent acute infections or vaccinations as donors. Everyone who donated was a Caucasian adult who lived in Nashville, Tennessee. This CDR3 spans 14 amino acids. Trimming cost V 3 bases and J 5 bases, with 13 bases left between them. The germline V gene has CDR1 MNHEY and CDR2 SMNVEV (reference sequence). Genomic DNA of every subset was divided equally among multiple immunoSEQ plates. Data came from immunoSEQ multiplex PCR; TCRdb stores just in-frame clones and leaves some out. The sample yields millions of clones, 85% to 95% seen once. The entry originates in a study of shared clonotypes between healthy human individuals. General observations from the study: Some naive CD4 clonotypes, roughly 5%, turned up in common across a handful of donors.

Sample: naive CD8+ T cells sorted from blood. This receptor was taken from a man aged 18 to 30 in good health. The genes are TRBV27 and TRBJ1-1; D may be TRBD1 (5 bases). In nucleotides, the CDR3 is TGTGCCAGCAGTTTTAAAGGGGTTGGGACTGAAGCTTTCTTT. Amino acids: CASSFKGVGTEAFF.